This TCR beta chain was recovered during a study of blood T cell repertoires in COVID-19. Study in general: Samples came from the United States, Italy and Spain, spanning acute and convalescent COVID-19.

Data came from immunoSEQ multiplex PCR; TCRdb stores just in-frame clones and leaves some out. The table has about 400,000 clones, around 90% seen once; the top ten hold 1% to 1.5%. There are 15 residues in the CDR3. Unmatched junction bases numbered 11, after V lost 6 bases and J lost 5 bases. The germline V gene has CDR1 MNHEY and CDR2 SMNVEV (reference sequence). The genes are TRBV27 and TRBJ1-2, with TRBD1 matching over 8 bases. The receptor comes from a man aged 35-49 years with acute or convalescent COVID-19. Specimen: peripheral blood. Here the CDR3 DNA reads TGTGCCAGCAGGCGGTTTACGACAGGGGTATATGGCTACACCTTC. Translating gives CASRRFTTGVYGYTF.